One T cell receptor beta chain is described in this entry. As yet, its antigen is unknown. This specimen belongs to a study of shared clonotypes between healthy human individuals. Whole-study results and caveats: Only a few donors were included, so the genetic and exposure-history diversity represented was limited.

Every subset's genomic DNA went evenly onto several immunoSEQ plates. Unsorted PBMC samples were amplified in replicate PCRs containing around 300 ng DNA, tens of thousands of T cell genomes. Bulk PBMC genomic DNA spanned ten immunoSEQ deep plates. The table came from immunoSEQ multiplex PCR; TCRdb's copy has only in-frame clones and leaves some out. The repertoire includes some 96,000 clones, around 47% of them detected once, and over 13% sits in the top ten. This TCR derives from a woman between 40 and 50 years old in good health. Some clones in this sample may be carry-over from other donors' samples. Specimen: PBMCs.

This CDR3 reads CASSLRPGGQETQYF. CDR3 sequence (DNA): TGTGCCAGCAGCTTGCGACCGGGAGGCCAAGAGACCCAGTACTTC. V and J are TRBV5-4 and TRBJ2-5; 7 bases align to TRBD2. Looked up from germline, CDR1 is SGHNT and CDR2 is YYREEE (reference sequence). CDR3 length: 15 amino acids. V trimming: 1 base; J trimming: 1 base; junction bases outside the gene matches: 4. Combining the CDR3 with reference TRBV5-4 and TRBJ2-5 gives the whole variable domain ETGVTQSPTHLIKTRGQQVTLRCSSQSGHNTVSWYQQALGQGPQFIFQYYREEENGRGNFPPRFSGLQFPNYSSELNVNALELDDSALYLCASSLRPGGQETQYFGPGTRLLVL.